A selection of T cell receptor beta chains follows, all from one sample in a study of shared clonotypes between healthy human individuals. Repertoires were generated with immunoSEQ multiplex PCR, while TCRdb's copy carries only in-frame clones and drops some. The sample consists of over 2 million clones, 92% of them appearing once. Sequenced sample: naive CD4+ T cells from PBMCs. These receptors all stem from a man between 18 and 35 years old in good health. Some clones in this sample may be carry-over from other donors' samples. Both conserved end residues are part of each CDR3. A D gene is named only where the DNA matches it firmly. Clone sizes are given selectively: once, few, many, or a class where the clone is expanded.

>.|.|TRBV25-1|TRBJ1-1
TGTGCCAGCAGTGAATGGGGCGGTAACACTGAAGCTTTCTTT
CASSEWGGNTEAFF
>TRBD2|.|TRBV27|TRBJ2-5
TGTGCCAGCAGTCGTTTGTCTAGCGGTGGGAGGGCCCAGTACTTC
CASSRLSSGGRAQYF
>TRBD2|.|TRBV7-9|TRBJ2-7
TGTGCCAGCAGCTTATCCGTGACTAGCGGGACGAAGCAGTACTTC
CASSLSVTSGTKQYF
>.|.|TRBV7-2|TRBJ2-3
TGTGCCAGCAGCTTTGGGGCAGCGCTTCATTCTGATACGCAGTATTTT
CASSFGAALHSDTQYF
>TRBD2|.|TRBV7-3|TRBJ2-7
TGTGCCAGCAGCCTAGGACTAGCGCCAACCTACGAGCAGTACTTC
CASSLGLAPTYEQYF
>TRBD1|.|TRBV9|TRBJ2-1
TGTGCCAGCAGCATTCGGGGGTGGGACAGGGGGCTTGATGAGCAGTTCTTC
CASSIRGWDRGLDEQFF
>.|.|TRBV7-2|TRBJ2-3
TGTGCCAGCAGTCCAACTACGGGGACGCAGTATTTT
CASSPTTGTQYF
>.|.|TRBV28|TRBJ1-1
TGTGCCAGCAGTTTAGTGGCAAACTCGTGGGAAGCTTTCTTT
CASSLVANSWEAFF
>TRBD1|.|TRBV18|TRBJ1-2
TGTGCCAGCTCATCATCCTGGGACAGTACTAACTATGGCTACACCTTC
CASSSSWDSTNYGYTF
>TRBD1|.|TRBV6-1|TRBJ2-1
TGTGCCAGCAGTGAACAGACAGGGGCGTACAATGAGCAGTTCTTC
CASSEQTGAYNEQFF
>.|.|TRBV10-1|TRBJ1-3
TGCGCCAGCAGCCGGGATTCTGGAAACACCATATATTTT
CASSRDSGNTIYF
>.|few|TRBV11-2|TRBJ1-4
TGTGCCAGCAGCCCTATGATAGGTGAAAAACTGTTTTTT
CASSPMIGEKLFF
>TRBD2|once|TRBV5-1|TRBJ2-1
TGCGCCAGCAGCTTGTCCCCAATAACCGGGACTAGCACCTACAATGAGCAGTTCTTC
CASSLSPITGTSTYNEQFF
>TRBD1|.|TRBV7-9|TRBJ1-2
TGTGCCAGCAGCCCAGACTCTCCGACAGGGGGCAATGGCTACACCTTC
CASSPDSPTGGNGYTF
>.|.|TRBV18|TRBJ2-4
TGTGCCAGCTCACCACTGTTGGGCCAGGGCCTAGCCAAAAACATTCAGTACTTC
CASSPLLGQGLAKNIQYF
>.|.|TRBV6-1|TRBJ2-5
TGTGCCAGCAGTAAGGAACGGGGGTACTGGCAGTACTTC
CASSKERGYWQYF
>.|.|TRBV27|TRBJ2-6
TGTGCCAGCAGCCGAATCGGACGGGGCTCTGGGGCCAACGTCCTGACTTTC
CASSRIGRGSGANVLTF
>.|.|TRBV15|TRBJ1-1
TGTGCCACCAGCAGAGTAGGCACGAACACTGAAGCTTTCTTT
CATSRVGTNTEAFF
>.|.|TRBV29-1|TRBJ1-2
TGCAGCGTTGAGCTGAACATCGGTACTGGCTACACCTTC
CSVELNIGTGYTF
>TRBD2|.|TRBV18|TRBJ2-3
TGTGCCAGCTCACCCGGACTAGCGGGAACTGATACGCAGTATTTT
CASSPGLAGTDTQYF
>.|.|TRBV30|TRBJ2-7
TGTGCCTGGAAACAGAGACAGGAGACCTACGAGCAGTACTTC
CAWKQRQETYEQYF
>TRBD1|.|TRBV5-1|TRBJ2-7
TGCGCCAGCAGGTCCGGACAGGGGAGCTCCTACGAGCAGTACTTC
CASRSGQGSSYEQYF
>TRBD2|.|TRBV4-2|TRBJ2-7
TGTGCCAGCAGCCTGAGCGGGAGTTGGGTCGAGCAGTACTTC
CASSLSGSWVEQYF
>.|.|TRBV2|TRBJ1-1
TGTGCCAGCAGTGAATTGGGGGCTGCTGAAGCTTTCTTT
CASSELGAAEAFF
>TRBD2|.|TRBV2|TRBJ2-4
TGTGCCAGCAGTGAAGGGTTAGCGGGAGGAAACATTCAGTACTTC
CASSEGLAGGNIQYF
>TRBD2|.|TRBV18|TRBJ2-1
TGTGCCAGCTCACCCTGGACTAGCGGGAGTCGCGATGAGCAGTTCTTC
CASSPWTSGSRDEQFF
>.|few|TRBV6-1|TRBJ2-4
TGTGCCAGCAGTGTACAGGGAAACATTCAGTACTTC
CASSVQGNIQYF